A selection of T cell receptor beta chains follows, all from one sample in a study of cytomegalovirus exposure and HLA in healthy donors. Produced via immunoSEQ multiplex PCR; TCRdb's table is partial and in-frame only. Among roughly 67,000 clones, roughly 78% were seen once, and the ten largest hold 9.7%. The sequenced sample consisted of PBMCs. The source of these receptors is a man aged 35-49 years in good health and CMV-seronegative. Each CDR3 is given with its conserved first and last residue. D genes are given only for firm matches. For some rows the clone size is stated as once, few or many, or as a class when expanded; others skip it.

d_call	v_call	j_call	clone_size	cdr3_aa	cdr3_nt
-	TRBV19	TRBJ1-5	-	CASSIDRQVGNQPQHF	TGTGCCAGTAGTATAGATCGCCAGGTCGGCAATCAGCCCCAGCATTTT
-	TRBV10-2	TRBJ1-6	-	CASTGENYSPLHF	TGCGCCAGCACAGGGGAAAATTACTCACCCCTCCACTTT
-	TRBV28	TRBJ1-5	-	CASSLSDLPQHF	TGTGCCAGCAGTTTAAGCGATTTGCCCCAGCATTTT
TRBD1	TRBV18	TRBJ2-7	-	CASSLSRAPGQGGQEQYF	TGTGCCAGCTCACTATCCCGAGCCCCCGGACAGGGGGGGCAAGAGCAGTACTTC
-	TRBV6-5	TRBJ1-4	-	CASSYAQGGKLFF	TGTGCCAGCAGTTACGCCCAGGGAGGAAAACTGTTTTTT
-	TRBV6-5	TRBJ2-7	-	CASSIDRSYEQYF	TGTGCCAGCAGTATTGACAGGTCGTACGAGCAGTACTTC
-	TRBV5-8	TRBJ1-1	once	CASSLGLTENTEAFF	TGTGCCAGCAGCTTGGGCCTGACAGAGAACACTGAAGCTTTCTTT
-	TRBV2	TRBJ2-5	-	CASSEGGPGETQYF	TGTGCCAGCAGTGAAGGGGGGCCGGGGGAGACCCAGTACTTC
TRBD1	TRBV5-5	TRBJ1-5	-	CASSPRTGSGQPQHF	TGTGCCAGCAGCCCACGGACAGGGTCGGGCCAGCCCCAGCATTTT
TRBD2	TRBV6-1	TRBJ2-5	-	CASSEGGGAETQYF	TGTGCCAGCAGTGAAGGCGGGGGGGCAGAGACCCAGTACTTC
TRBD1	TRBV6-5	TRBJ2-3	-	CASSYSGQGRTDTQYF	TGTGCCAGCAGTTACTCCGGACAGGGCCGCACAGATACGCAGTATTTT
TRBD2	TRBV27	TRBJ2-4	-	CASRPTSGRRFARNIQYF	TGTGCCAGCAGACCGACTAGCGGGAGACGGTTTGCGAGAAACATTCAGTACTTC
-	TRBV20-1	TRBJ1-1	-	CSGVGGTEAFF	TGCAGTGGGGTGGGGGGAACTGAAGCTTTCTTT